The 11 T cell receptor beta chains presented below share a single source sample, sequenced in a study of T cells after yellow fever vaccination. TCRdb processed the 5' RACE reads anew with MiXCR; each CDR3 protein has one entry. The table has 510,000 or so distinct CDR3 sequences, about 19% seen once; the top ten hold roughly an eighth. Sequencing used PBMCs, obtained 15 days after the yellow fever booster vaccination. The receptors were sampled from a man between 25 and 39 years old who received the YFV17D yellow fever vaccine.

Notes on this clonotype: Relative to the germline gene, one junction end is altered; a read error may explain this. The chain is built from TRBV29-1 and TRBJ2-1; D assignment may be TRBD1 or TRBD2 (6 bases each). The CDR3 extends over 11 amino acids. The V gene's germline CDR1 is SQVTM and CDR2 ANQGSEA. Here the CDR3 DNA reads TGCAGCGTTGGGTTGGCGGGACACTTGGTCTTC. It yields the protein CSVGLAGHLVF.

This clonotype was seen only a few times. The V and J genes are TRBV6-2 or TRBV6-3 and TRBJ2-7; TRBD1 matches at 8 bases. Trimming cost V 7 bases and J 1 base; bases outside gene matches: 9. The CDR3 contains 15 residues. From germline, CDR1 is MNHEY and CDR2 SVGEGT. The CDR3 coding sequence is TGTGCCAGCACCCAAGGACAGGGCGTTTCCTACGAGCAGTACTTC. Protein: CASTQGQGVSYEQYF.

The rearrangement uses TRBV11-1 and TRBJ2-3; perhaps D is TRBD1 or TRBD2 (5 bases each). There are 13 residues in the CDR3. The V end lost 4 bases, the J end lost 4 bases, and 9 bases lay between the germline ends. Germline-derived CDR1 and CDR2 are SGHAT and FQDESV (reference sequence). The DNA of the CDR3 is TGTGCCAGCAGCTCGGGACCGCCAGATACGCAGTATTTT. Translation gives CASSSGPPDTQYF.

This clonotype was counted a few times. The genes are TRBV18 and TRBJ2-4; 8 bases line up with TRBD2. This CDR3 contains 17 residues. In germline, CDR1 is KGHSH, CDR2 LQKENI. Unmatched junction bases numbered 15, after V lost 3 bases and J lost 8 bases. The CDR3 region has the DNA TGTGCCAGCTCACCTCAACGGGGCGCTCTCGGGAGGGACATTCAGTACTTC. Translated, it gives CASSPQRGALGRDIQYF.

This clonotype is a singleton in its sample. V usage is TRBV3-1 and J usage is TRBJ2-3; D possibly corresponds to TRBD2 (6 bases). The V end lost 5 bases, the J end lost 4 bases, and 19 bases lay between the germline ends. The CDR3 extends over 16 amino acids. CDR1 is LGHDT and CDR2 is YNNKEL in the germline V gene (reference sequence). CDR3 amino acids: CASSSELAAKADTQYF. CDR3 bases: TGTGCCAGCAGCAGCGAACTAGCAGCTAAGGCAGATACGCAGTATTTT.

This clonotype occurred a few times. The CDR3 DNA reads as TGTGCCAGCAGTTACGGGAGGACTAGCAGAGCCTACGAGCAGTACTTC. Translation: CASSYGRTSRAYEQYF. The chain uses TRBV6-5 and TRBJ2-7; TRBD2 matches at 8 bases. The CDR3 loop spans 16 amino acids. CDR1 is MNHEY, CDR2 SVGAGI, per germline. Trimming at V came to 2 bases and at J to 2 bases, leaving 8 bases not matched to a gene.

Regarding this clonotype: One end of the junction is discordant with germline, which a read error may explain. CDR3 protein: CASTLGTGDEQFF. CDR3 DNA: TGCGCCAGCACCTTGGGGACAGGGGATGAGCAGTTCTTC. This chain uses TRBV5-1 with TRBJ2-1, with TRBD1 matching 10 bases. Looked up from germline, CDR1 is SGHRS and CDR2 is YFSETQ. The CDR3 loop spans 13 amino acids.

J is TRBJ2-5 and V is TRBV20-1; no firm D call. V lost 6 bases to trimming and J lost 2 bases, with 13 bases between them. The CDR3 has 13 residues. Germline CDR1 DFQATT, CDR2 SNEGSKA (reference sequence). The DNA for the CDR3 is TGCAGTGCCCAAATCTCGCGGCAAGAGACCCAGTACTTC. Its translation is CSAQISRQETQYF.

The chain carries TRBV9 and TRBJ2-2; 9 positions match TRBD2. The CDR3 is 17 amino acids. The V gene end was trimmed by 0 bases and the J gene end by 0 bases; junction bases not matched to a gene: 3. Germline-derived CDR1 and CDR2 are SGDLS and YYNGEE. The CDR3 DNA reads TGTGCCAGCAGCGTAGAGCTAGCGGGGTCGAACACCGGGGAGCTGTTTTTT. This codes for CASSVELAGSNTGELFF.

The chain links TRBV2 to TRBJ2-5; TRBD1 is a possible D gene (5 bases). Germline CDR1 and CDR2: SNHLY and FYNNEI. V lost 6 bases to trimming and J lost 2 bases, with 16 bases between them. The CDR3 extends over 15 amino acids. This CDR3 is CASRREVRDQETQYF. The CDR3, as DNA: TGTGCCAGCAGGCGCGAAGTCAGGGATCAAGAGACCCAGTACTTC.

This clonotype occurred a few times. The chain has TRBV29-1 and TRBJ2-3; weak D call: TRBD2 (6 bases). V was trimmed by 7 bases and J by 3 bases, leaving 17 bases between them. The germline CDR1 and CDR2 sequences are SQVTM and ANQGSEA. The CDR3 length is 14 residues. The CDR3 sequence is CSGGSRGGTDTQYF. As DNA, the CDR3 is TGCAGCGGGGGGAGTCGGGGAGGAACAGATACGCAGTATTTT.